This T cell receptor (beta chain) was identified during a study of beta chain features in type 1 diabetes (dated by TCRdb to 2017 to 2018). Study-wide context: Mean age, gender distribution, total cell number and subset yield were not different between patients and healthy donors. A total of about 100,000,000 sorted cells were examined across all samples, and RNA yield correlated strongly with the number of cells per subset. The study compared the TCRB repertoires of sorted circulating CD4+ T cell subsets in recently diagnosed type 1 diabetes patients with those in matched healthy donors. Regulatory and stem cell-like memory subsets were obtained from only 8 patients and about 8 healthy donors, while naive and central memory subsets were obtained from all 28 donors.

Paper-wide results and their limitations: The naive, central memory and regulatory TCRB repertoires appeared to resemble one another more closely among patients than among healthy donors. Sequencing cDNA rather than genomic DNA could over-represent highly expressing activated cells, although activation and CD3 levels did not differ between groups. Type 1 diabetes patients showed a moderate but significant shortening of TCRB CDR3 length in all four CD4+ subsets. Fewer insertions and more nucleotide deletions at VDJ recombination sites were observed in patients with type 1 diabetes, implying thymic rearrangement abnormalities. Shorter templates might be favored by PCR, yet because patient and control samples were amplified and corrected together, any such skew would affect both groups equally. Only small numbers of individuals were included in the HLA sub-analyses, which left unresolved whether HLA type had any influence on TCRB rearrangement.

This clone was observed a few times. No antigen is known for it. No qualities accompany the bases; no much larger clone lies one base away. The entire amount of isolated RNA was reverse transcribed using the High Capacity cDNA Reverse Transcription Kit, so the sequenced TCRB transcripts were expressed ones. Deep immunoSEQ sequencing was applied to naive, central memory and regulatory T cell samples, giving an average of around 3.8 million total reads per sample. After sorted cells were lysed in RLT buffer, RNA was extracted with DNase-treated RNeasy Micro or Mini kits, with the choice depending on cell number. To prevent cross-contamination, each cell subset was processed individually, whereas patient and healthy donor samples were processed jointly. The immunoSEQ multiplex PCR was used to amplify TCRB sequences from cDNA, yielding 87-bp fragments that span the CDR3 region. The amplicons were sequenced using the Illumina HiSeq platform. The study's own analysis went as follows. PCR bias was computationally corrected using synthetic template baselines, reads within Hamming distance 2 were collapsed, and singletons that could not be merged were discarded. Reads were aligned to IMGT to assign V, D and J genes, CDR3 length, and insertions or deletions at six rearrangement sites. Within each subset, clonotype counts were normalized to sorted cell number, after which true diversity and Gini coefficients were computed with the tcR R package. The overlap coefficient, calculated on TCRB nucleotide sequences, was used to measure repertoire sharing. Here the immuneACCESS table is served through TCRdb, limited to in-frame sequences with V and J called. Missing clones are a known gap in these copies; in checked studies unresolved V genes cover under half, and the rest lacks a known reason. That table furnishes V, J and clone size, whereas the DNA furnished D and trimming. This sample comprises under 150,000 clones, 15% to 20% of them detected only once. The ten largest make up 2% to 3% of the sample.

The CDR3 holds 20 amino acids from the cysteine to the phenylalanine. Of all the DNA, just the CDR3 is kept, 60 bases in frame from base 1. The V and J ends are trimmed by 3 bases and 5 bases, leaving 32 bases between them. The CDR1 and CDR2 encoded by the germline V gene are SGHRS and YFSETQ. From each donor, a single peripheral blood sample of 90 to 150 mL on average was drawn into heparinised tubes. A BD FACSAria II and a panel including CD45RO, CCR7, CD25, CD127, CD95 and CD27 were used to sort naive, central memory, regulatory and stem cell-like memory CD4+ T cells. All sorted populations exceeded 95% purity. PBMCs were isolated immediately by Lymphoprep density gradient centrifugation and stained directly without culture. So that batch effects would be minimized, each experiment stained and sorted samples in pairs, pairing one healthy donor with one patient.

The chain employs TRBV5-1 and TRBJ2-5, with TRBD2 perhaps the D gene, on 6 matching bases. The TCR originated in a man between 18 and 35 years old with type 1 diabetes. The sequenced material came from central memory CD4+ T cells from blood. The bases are TGCGCCAGCAGCTCCAAGGCGGCTAGCGTCGGAGGAGTGGGCCGGGAGACCCAGTACTTC. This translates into CASSSKAASVGGVGRETQYF.